This entry features one T cell receptor beta chain sequence. Its antigen is not identified. Generated by immunoSEQ multiplex PCR, the TCRdb table keeps only in-frame clones and is missing some. Counted here are tens of thousands of clones, around nine tenths occurring once; the ten biggest clones make up 13% to 15%. This entry belongs to a study of OX40 agonist ivuxolimab in advanced cancers. For the study at large: Ivuxolimab, which is an agonistic anti-OX40 (CD134) antibody, was administered to the patients. The diagnoses of dose-escalation patients were hepatocellular carcinoma, melanoma, renal cell or head and neck cancer.

Study-level results: Antigen targets of the expanded peripheral T cells went undetermined. By week 6 at 0.1 to 3.0 mg/kg, blood CD4+ and CD8+ T cells had expanded clonally.

This CDR3 comprises 16 residues. Germline V gene data show CDR1 as KGHSH and CDR2 as LQKENI. V lost 3 bases to trimming and J lost 5 bases; unmatched junction nucleotides: 11. The input for sequencing was CD4+ or CD8+ T cells sorted from blood, taken in a trial of the OX40 agonist ivuxolimab. This TCR was sampled from an adult with an advanced solid tumor such as melanoma, head and neck, liver or kidney cancer. The V and J genes are TRBV18 and TRBJ2-7; 9 bases align to TRBD1. The CDR3 bases are TGTGCCAGCTCACCTGAAACGGGACAGGGTTGGGACGAGCAGTACTTC. Its protein is CASSPETGQGWDEQYF.